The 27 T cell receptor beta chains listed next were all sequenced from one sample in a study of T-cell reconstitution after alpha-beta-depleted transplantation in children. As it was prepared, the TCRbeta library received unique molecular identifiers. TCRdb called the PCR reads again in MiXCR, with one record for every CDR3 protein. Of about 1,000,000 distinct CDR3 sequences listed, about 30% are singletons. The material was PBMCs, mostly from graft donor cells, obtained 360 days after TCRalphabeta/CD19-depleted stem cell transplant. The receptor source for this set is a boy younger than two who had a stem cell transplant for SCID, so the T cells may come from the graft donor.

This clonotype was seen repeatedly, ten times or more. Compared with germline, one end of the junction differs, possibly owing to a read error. The CDR3 loop is CASSPGTGPYEQYF. The CDR3 DNA sequence: TGTGCCAGCAGTCCTGGGACAGGGCCCTACGAGCAGTACTTC. The chain has TRBV5-1 and TRBJ2-7; 9 positions agree with TRBD1. The CDR3 covers 14 residues. The V gene's germline CDR1 is SGHRS and CDR2 YFSETQ.

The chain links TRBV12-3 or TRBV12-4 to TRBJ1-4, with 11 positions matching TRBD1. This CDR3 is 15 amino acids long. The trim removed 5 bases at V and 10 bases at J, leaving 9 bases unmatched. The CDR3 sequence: CASSPRDRGSGKLFF. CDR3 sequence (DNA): TGTGCCAGCAGTCCGCGGGACAGGGGGTCAGGAAAACTGTTTTTT.

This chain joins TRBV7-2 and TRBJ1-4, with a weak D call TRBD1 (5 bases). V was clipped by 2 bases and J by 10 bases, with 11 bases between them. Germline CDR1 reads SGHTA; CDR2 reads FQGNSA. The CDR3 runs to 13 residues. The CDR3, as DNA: TGTGCCAGCAGCTTAAGGGGTGGCGTAAAACTGTTTTTT. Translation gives CASSLRGGVKLFF.

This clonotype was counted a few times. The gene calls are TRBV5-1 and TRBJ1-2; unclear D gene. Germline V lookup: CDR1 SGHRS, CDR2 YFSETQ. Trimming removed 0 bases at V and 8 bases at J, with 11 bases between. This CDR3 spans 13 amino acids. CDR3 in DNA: TGCGCCAGCAGCTTGGGAGGGTTTAAGGGCTACACCTTC. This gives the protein CASSLGGFKGYTF.

CDR3 sequence (DNA): TGTGCCAGCAGCCAATTAACGGGGGCCCTCACAGATACGCAGTATTTT. This gives the protein CASSQLTGALTDTQYF. The chain uses TRBV3-1 and TRBJ2-3; D is perhaps TRBD1 or TRBD2 (6 bases each). The CDR3 has 16 amino acids. The V gene lost 2 bases and the J gene lost 2 bases, with 14 bases spanning the gap. CDR1 LGHDT and CDR2 YNNKEL come from the germline V gene (reference sequence).

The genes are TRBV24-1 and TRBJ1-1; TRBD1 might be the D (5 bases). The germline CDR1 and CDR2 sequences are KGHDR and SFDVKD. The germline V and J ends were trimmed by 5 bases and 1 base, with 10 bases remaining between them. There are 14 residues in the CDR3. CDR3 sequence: CATSANGQNTEAFF. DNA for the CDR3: TGTGCCACCAGTGCCAACGGACAGAACACTGAAGCTTTCTTT.

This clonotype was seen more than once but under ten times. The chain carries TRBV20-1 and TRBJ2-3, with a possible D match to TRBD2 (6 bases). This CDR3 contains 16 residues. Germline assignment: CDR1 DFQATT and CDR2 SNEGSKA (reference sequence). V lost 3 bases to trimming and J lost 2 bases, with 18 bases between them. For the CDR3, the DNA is TGCAGTGCTAGGAGCCATAGCGGCTTATTCACAGATACGCAGTATTTT. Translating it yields CSARSHSGLFTDTQYF.

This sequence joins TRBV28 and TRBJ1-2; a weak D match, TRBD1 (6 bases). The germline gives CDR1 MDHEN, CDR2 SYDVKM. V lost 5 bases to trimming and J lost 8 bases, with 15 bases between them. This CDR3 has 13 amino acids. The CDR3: CASSPIPGDGYTF. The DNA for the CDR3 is TGTGCCAGCAGTCCCATACCAGGGGACGGCTACACCTTC.

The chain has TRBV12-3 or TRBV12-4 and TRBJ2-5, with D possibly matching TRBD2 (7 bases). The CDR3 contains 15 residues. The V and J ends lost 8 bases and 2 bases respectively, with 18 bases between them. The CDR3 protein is CASRKGDYGQETQYF. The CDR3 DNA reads TGTGCCAGCCGGAAGGGGGACTACGGTCAAGAGACCCAGTACTTC.

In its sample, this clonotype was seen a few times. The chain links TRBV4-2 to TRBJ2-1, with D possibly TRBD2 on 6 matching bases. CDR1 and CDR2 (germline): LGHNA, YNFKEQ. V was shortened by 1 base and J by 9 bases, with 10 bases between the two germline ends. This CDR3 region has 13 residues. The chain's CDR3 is CASSQVRGSEQFF. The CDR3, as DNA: TGTGCCAGCAGCCAAGTTCGGGGGAGTGAGCAGTTCTTC.

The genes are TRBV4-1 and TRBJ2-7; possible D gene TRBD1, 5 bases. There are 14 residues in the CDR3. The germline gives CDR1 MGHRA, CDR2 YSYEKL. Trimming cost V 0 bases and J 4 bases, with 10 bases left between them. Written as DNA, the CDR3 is TGCGCCAGCAGCCAAGATGACAGCGATTACGAGCAGTACTTC. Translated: CASSQDDSDYEQYF.

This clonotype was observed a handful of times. The CDR3 DNA is TGTGCCAGCAGCGCCCACGACGATCCCCGGGGCGGCTACACCTTC. Amino acid sequence: CASSAHDDPRGGYTF. V gene TRBV9 combines with J gene TRBJ1-2; maybe TRBD1 (5 bases). V shed 3 bases and J shed 8 bases, with 20 bases lying between them. The CDR3 consists of 15 residues. Germline-derived CDR1 and CDR2 are SGDLS and YYNGEE.

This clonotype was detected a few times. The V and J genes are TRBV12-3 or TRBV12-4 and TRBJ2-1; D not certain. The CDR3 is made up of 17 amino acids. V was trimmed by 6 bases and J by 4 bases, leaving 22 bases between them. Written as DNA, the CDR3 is TGTGCCAGCAGGCCCGTTGTCGGCCTAGAGTCATACAATGAGCAGTTCTTC. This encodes CASRPVVGLESYNEQFF.

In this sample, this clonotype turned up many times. The CDR3 bases are TGTGCCAGCAGTTTCCGGACAGGGGGGTACGAGCAGTACTTC. Translation gives CASSFRTGGYEQYF. The chain has TRBV27 and TRBJ2-7, with 10 positions matching TRBD1. The CDR3 is made up of 14 amino acids. Germline CDR1 and CDR2: MNHEY and SMNVEV (reference sequence). J gave up 4 bases and V 3 bases, and 3 bases lay outside the gene matches.

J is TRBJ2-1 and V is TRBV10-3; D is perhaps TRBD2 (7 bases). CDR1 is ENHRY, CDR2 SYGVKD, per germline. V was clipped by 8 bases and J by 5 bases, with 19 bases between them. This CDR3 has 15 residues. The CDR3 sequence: CAIGSRGARNNEQFF. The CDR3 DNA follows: TGTGCCATCGGCAGCCGGGGGGCTCGGAACAATGAGCAGTTCTTC.

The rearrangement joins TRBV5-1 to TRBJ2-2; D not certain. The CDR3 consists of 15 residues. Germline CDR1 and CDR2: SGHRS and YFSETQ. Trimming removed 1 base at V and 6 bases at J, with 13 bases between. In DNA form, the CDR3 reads TGCGCCAGCAGCTTGAGGGTGGAAGGAGCCGGGGAGCTGTTTTTT. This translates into CASSLRVEGAGELFF.

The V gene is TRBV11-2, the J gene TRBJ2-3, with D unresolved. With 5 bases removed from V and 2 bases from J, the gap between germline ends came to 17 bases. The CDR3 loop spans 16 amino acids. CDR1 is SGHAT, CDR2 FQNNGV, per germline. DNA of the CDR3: TGTGCCAGCAGCCCGAGATGGCGGAGCCCCACAGATACGCAGTATTTT. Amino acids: CASSPRWRSPTDTQYF. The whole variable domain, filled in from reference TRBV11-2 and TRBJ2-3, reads EAGVAQSPRYKIIEKRQSVAFWCNPISGHATLYWYQQILGQGPKLLIQFQNNGVVDDSQLPKDRFSAERLKGVDSTLKIQPAKLEDSAVYLCASSPRWRSPTDTQYFGPGTRLTVL.

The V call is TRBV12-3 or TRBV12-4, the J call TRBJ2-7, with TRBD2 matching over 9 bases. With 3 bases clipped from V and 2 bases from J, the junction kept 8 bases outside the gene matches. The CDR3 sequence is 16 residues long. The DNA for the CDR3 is TGTGCCAGCAGTTTTCCCCAGCGGGGGGTACCCTACGAGCAGTACTTC. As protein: CASSFPQRGVPYEQYF.

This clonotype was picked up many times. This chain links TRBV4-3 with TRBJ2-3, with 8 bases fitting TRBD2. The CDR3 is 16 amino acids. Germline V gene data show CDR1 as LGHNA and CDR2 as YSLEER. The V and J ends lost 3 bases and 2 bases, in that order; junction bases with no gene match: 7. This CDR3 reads CASSQTGGLNTDTQYF. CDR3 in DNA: TGCGCCAGCAGCCAGACGGGGGGGCTTAACACAGATACGCAGTATTTT.

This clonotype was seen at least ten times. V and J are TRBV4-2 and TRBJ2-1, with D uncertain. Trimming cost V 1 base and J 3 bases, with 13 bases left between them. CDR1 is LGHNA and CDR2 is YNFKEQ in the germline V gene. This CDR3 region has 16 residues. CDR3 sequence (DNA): TGTGCCAGCAGCCAAGTCGGTCTAGTGGGCTACAATGAGCAGTTCTTC. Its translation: CASSQVGLVGYNEQFF.

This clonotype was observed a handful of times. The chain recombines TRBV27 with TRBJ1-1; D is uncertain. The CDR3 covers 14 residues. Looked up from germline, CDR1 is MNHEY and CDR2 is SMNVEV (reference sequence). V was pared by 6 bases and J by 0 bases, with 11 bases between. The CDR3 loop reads CASRSSRLNTEAFF. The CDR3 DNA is TGTGCCAGCAGGAGCTCAAGGCTGAACACTGAAGCTTTCTTT.

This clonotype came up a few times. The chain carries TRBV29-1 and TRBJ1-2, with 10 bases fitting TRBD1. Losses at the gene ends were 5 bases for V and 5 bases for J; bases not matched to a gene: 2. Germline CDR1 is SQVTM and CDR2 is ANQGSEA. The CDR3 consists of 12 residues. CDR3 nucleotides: TGCAGCGTTAGACAGGGGGCGTATGGCTACACCTTC. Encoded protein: CSVRQGAYGYTF.

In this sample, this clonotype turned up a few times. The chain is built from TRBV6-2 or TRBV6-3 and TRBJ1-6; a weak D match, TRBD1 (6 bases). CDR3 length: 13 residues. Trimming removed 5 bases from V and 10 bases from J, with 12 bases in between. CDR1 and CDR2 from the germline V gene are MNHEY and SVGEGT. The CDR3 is CASSPRQVSPLHF. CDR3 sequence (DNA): TGTGCCAGCAGTCCCCGACAGGTATCACCCCTCCACTTT.

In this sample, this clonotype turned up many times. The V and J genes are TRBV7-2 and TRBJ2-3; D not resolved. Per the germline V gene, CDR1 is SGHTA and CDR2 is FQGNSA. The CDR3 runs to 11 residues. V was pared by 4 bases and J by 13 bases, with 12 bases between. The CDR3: CASSSGPREYF. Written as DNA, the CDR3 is TGTGCCAGCAGCTCGGGCCCAAGGGAGTATTTT.

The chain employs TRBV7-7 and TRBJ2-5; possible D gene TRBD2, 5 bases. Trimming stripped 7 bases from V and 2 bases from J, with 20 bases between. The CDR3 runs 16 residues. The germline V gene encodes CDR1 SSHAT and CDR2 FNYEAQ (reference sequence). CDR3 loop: CASTPVSGLMQETQYF. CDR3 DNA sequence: TGTGCCAGCACTCCTGTGAGCGGCCTGATGCAAGAGACCCAGTACTTC. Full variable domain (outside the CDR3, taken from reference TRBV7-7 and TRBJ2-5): GAGVSQSPRYKVTKRGQDVTLRCDPISSHATLYWYQQALGQGPEFLTYFNYEAQPDKSGLPSDRFSAERPEGSISTLTIQRTEQRDSAMYRCASTPVSGLMQETQYFGPGTRLLVL.

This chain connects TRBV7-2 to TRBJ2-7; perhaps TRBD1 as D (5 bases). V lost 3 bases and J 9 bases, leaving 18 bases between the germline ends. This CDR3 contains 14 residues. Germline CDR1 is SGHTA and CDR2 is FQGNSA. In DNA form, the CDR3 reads TGTGCCAGCAGCTTGAATCTCAGGGTCCGGGTGCAGTACTTC. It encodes CASSLNLRVRVQYF.

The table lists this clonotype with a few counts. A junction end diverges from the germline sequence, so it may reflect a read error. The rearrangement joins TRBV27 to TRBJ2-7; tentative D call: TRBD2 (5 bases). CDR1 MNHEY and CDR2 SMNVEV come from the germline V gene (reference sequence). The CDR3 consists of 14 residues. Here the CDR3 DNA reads TGTGCCAGCAGTCTATCCTGGTCTGGGAGCGAGCAGTACTTC. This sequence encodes CASSLSWSGSEQYF.